This entry lists 19 T cell receptor beta chains sequenced from one sample in a study of control samples from healthy donors and cancer patients. TCRdb's copy holds only in-frame clones and misses some; the assay was immunoSEQ multiplex PCR. The sample contains 190,000 or so clones, about 93% of which appear only once. Material for sequencing was blood. These receptors were collected from a man aged 18 to 30 in good health.

The chain is built from TRBV6-5 and TRBJ1-4; 7 nucleotides line up with TRBD1. This CDR3 is built from 14 residues. J lost 6 bases, V lost 8 bases, and 9 bases had no gene match. From germline, CDR1 is MNHEY and CDR2 SVGAGI. The CDR3 DNA sequence: TGTGCCAGCTATAAGGGCCAGGGGGATGAAAAACTGTTTTTT. Its protein product is CASYKGQGDEKLFF.

This chain connects TRBV15 to TRBJ2-2; D remains unclear. Trimming left V 2 bases short and J 1 base short, with 5 bases between. The V gene's germline CDR1 is LNHNV and CDR2 YYDKDF (reference sequence). The CDR3 contains 14 residues. The CDR3 DNA sequence: TGTGCCACCAGCAGAAAAGGGAACACCGGGGAGCTGTTTTTT. Protein sequence: CATSRKGNTGELFF. Full variable domain (outside the CDR3, taken from reference TRBV15 and TRBJ2-2): DAMVIQNPRYQVTQFGKPVTLSCSQTLNHNVMYWYQQKSSQAPKLLFHYYDKDFNNEADTPDNFQSRRPNTSFCFLDIRSPGLGDTAMYLCATSRKGNTGELFFGEGSRLTVL.

The rearrangement joins TRBV9 to TRBJ2-2; D might be TRBD2 (7 bases). CDR3 length equals 15 residues. Per the germline V gene, CDR1 is SGDLS and CDR2 is YYNGEE. V was trimmed by 6 bases and J by 4 bases, leaving 16 bases between them. For the CDR3, the DNA is TGTGCCAGCAACTTAGGGGGGGCTGGCACCGGGGAGCTGTTTTTT. Translating it yields CASNLGGAGTGELFF.

The CDR3 sequence: CASSRDGDTGELFF. For the CDR3, the DNA is TGTGCCAGTAGTAGGGACGGGGACACCGGGGAGCTGTTTTTT. This chain joins TRBV19 and TRBJ2-2; possibly TRBD1 or TRBD2 for D (5 bases each). Looked up from germline, CDR1 is LNHDA and CDR2 is SQIVND (reference sequence). This CDR3 is built from 14 residues. Trimming took off 4 bases at V and 3 bases at J, with 9 bases between the two ends.

On this clone: The sample has other DNA sequences that encode this CDR3 too. V and J are TRBV15 and TRBJ2-7; no definite D call. The V and J ends lost 0 bases and 1 base respectively, with 7 bases between them. CDR1 is LNHNV, CDR2 YYDKDF, per germline (reference sequence). This CDR3 comprises 14 residues. CDR3 bases: TGTGCCACCAGCAGAGATCCGGGTTCCTACGAGCAGTACTTC. Protein: CATSRDPGSYEQYF.

The chain is built from TRBV2 and TRBJ2-1; 8 bases align to TRBD2. With 4 bases clipped from V and 9 bases from J, the junction kept 14 bases outside the gene matches. CDR3 length: 16 amino acids. Germline V gene lookup returns CDR1 SNHLY and CDR2 FYNNEI. CDR3 sequence reads: CASSALSGTSYREQFF. CDR3 in DNA: TGTGCCAGCAGTGCGCTTTCCGGGACTAGTTATCGTGAGCAGTTCTTC.

The chain's CDR3 is CASPSQGGNYGYTF. The CDR3 coding sequence is TGTGCCAGCCCTTCGCAGGGGGGAAACTATGGCTACACCTTC. The chain uses TRBV6-5 and TRBJ1-2, with 7 bases matching TRBD1. Trimming cost V 8 bases and J 2 bases; bases outside gene matches: 8. The length of the CDR3 is 14 residues. The germline V gene has CDR1 MNHEY and CDR2 SVGAGI.

The chain has TRBV6-5 and TRBJ1-5; unclear D gene. The V end lost 4 bases, the J end lost 2 bases, and 6 bases lay between the germline ends. The CDR3 runs to 13 residues. Germline V gene sequence: CDR1 MNHEY, CDR2 SVGAGI. The CDR3 spells CASSLSGNQPQHF. CDR3 in DNA: TGTGCCAGCAGTTTATCGGGCAATCAGCCCCAGCATTTT.

This chain connects TRBV2 to TRBJ1-5; D perhaps matches TRBD1 (6 bases). This CDR3 spans 13 amino acids. With 2 bases removed from V and 7 bases from J, the gap between germline ends came to 9 bases. The germline gives CDR1 SNHLY, CDR2 FYNNEI. The CDR3 bases are TGTGCCAGCAGTGAATGGGGGCAGCAGCCCCAGCATTTT. It encodes CASSEWGQQPQHF.

This clone occurred a few times. J is TRBJ1-5 and V is TRBV6-5, with D tentatively TRBD1 (6 bases). This CDR3 spans 11 amino acids. The germline V and J ends were trimmed by 6 bases and 9 bases, with 9 bases remaining between them. Germline lookup yields CDR1 MNHEY and CDR2 SVGAGI. This CDR3 reads CASSRGGPQHF. For the CDR3, the DNA is TGTGCCAGCAGCAGGGGTGGGCCCCAGCATTTT.

The J gene is TRBJ2-1, the V gene TRBV7-2; D is possibly TRBD1 (7 bases). From germline, CDR1 is SGHTA and CDR2 FQGNSA. This CDR3 comprises 13 residues. Trimming took 4 bases from V and 6 from J, leaving 10 bases between them. The CDR3: CASSSRGANEQFF. The CDR3, as DNA: TGTGCCAGCAGCTCCAGGGGGGCCAATGAGCAGTTCTTC. Drawing the rest from reference TRBV7-2 and TRBJ2-1, the complete variable domain is GAGVSQSPSNKVTEKGKDVELRCDPISGHTALYWYRQSLGQGLEFLIYFQGNSAPDKSGLPSDRFSAERTGGSVSTLTIQRTQQEDSAVYLCASSSRGANEQFFGPGTRLTVL.

The J gene is TRBJ2-7, the V gene TRBV25-1, with no clear D. The CDR3 loop spans 15 amino acids. The V end lost 1 base, the J end lost 5 bases, and 15 bases lay between the germline ends. Germline V gene lookup returns CDR1 MGHDK and CDR2 SYGVNS. The CDR3 coding sequence is TGTGCCAGCAGTGAATGGGCAAGCTCCCTCGACGAGCAGTACTTC. It yields the protein CASSEWASSLDEQYF.

The CDR3 here is CASSTGQGTNYGYTF. The CDR3 nucleotides are TGTGCCAGCAGTACGGGACAGGGGACTAACTATGGCTACACCTTC. The V call is TRBV6-5, the J call TRBJ1-2; 10 positions match TRBD1. Looked up from germline, CDR1 is MNHEY and CDR2 is SVGAGI. The V and J ends lost 5 bases and 0 bases, in that order; junction bases with no gene match: 3. The CDR3 extends over 15 amino acids.

The chain is built from TRBV10-3 and TRBJ1-3; no reliable D call. CDR3 length: 15 residues. The V gene lost 4 bases and the J gene lost 0 bases, with 10 bases spanning the gap. Germline values: CDR1 ENHRY, CDR2 SYGVKD. CDR3 sequence: CAISVNGFSGNTIYF. In DNA form, the CDR3 reads TGTGCCATCAGTGTTAACGGATTCTCTGGAAACACCATATATTTT.

The chain employs TRBV5-6 and TRBJ1-1; the D gene is possibly TRBD1 (6 bases). Germline V gene data show CDR1 as SGHDT and CDR2 as YYEEEE. V lost 1 base, J lost 0 bases, and 13 bases lay in between. This CDR3 has 16 residues. DNA for the CDR3: TGTGCCAGCAGCTTGCAGGGGCAAGTGGTGAACACTGAAGCTTTCTTT. This encodes CASSLQGQVVNTEAFF.

The chain combines TRBV10-3 with TRBJ2-5, with D unresolved. Germline-derived CDR1 and CDR2 are ENHRY and SYGVKD. The CDR3 loop spans 11 amino acids. V lost 6 bases and J 2 bases, leaving 4 bases between the germline ends. The CDR3 nucleotides read TGTGCCATCAGGCAGCAAGAGACCCAGTACTTC. Translating it yields CAIRQQETQYF.

The J gene is TRBJ1-1, the V gene TRBV28; possible D gene TRBD1, 5 bases. There are 14 residues in the CDR3. V was trimmed by 5 bases and J by 1 base, leaving 11 bases between them. Germline-derived CDR1 and CDR2 are MDHEN and SYDVKM. CDR3 DNA sequence: TGTGCCAGCAGTCTCCGGGACTGGAACACTGAAGCTTTCTTT. Amino acid sequence: CASSLRDWNTEAFF.

This clone has just one count. V gene TRBV13 combines with J gene TRBJ2-5, with TRBD2 matching 12 bases. The CDR3 covers 18 residues. Losses at the gene ends were 2 bases for V and 5 bases for J; bases not matched to a gene: 12. CDR1 is PRHDT, CDR2 FYEKMQ, per germline (reference sequence). CDR3 bases: TGTGCCAGCAGCTTACGGCGGCTAGCGGGGGGGTCGGGGGAGACCCAGTACTTC. This sequence encodes CASSLRRLAGGSGETQYF.

This clone appeared a single time. The V gene is TRBV4-1, the J gene TRBJ1-4; a weak D match, TRBD1 (6 bases). Trimming removed 0 bases at V and 7 bases at J, with 12 bases between. This CDR3 is built from 15 residues. The V gene's germline CDR1 is MGHRA and CDR2 YSYEKL. For the CDR3, the DNA is TGCGCCAGCAGCCAAGAGAGGGGGACCAGTGAAAAACTGTTTTTT. It is translated as CASSQERGTSEKLFF.